One and the same sample provided the 11 T cell receptor beta chains below, sequenced in a study of cytomegalovirus exposure and HLA in healthy donors. It was with 60 Vbeta and 13 Jbeta primers that the PCR ran. The protocol was immunoSEQ multiplex PCR, while the TCRdb copy is restricted to in-frame clones and leaves out a portion. The sample totals approximately 75,000 clones. The sample taken for sequencing was PBMCs. These receptors all come from a boy aged 10-17 years in good health and CMV-seronegative.

The V gene is TRBV19, the J gene TRBJ1-1; D is undetermined. Trimming shortened V by 3 bases and J by 0 bases, and 5 bases separated the two germline ends. The CDR3 contains 13 residues. Germline values: CDR1 LNHDA, CDR2 SQIVND (reference sequence). DNA of the CDR3: TGTGCCAGTAGTATGCGGATGAACACTGAAGCTTTCTTT. Translating it yields CASSMRMNTEAFF.

The V and J genes are TRBV29-1 and TRBJ1-2, with a tentative D call TRBD1 (6 bases). The germline V gene has CDR1 SQVTM and CDR2 ANQGSEA. The CDR3 totals 14 residues. The V and J ends lost 5 bases and 7 bases respectively, with 20 bases between them. For the CDR3, the DNA is TGCAGCGTTAGCTCTTGGGGGGGCAAAGCTGGCTACACCTTC. Protein: CSVSSWGGKAGYTF.

The chain is built from TRBV11-2 and TRBJ2-7; TRBD2 aligns across 8 bases. J lost 0 bases, V lost 7 bases, and 17 bases had no gene match. The V gene's germline CDR1 is SGHAT and CDR2 FQNNGV. The CDR3 extends over 18 amino acids. CDR3 in DNA: TGTGCCAGCACCCTAAGGGGCCTAGCGGGTAGGAGCTCCTACGAGCAGTACTTC. Its protein product is CASTLRGLAGRSSYEQYF.

The V and J genes are TRBV6-5 and TRBJ2-1; 9 nucleotides line up with TRBD1. The germline V gene has CDR1 MNHEY and CDR2 SVGAGI. The V segment lost 2 bases and the J segment 10 bases; nucleotides outside the gene matches: 9. This CDR3 spans 15 amino acids. The DNA of the CDR3 is TGTGCCAGCAGTTACGCCTACAGGGGGCCGAGGGAGCAGTTCTTC. Translated: CASSYAYRGPREQFF.

The CDR3 region has the DNA TGCAGCGTTGGACAGGGGGCTGAAGCTTTCTTT. Its protein product is CSVGQGAEAFF. V is TRBV29-1 and J is TRBJ1-1, with 9 bases identical to TRBD1. The CDR3 has 11 amino acids. The V gene's germline CDR1 is SQVTM and CDR2 ANQGSEA. The V gene end was trimmed by 4 bases and the J gene end by 6 bases; junction bases not matched to a gene: 0.

The rearrangement links TRBV5-1 to TRBJ2-7, with 10 positions matching TRBD2. From germline, CDR1 is SGHRS and CDR2 YFSETQ. V lost 4 bases, J lost 2 bases, and 9 bases stayed unmatched. This CDR3 contains 16 residues. The CDR3 bases are TGCGCCAGCAGCCTGGACGGGACTAGCGTTCCCTACGAGCAGTACTTC. Amino acid sequence: CASSLDGTSVPYEQYF.

V is TRBV5-6 and J is TRBJ2-7, with TRBD2 as a possible D gene (5 bases). The CDR3 extends over 14 amino acids. CDR1 SGHDT and CDR2 YYEEEE come from the germline V gene. Between the trimmed V and J ends, which lost 2 bases and 0 bases, there was a span of 9 bases. CDR3 amino acids: CASSFSGASYEQYF. The CDR3 DNA sequence: TGTGCCAGCAGCTTCAGCGGCGCCTCCTACGAGCAGTACTTC.

This sequence joins TRBV28 and TRBJ1-2, with D unresolved. The germline V gene encodes CDR1 MDHEN and CDR2 SYDVKM. CDR3 length: 14 residues. V lost 6 bases to trimming and J lost 4 bases, with 15 bases between them. CDR3: CASSSGFEGYGYTF. DNA of the CDR3: TGTGCCAGCAGCTCTGGGTTTGAGGGCTATGGCTACACCTTC.

The V call is TRBV5-1, the J call TRBJ2-2; possible D gene TRBD2, 5 bases. Between the trimmed V and J ends, which lost 0 bases and 1 base, there was a span of 7 bases. The germline CDR1 and CDR2 sequences are SGHRS and YFSETQ. CDR3 length: 15 amino acids. CDR3 amino acids: CASSLERLNTGELFF. In DNA, the CDR3 is TGCGCCAGCAGCTTGGAGCGGCTGAACACCGGGGAGCTGTTTTTT.

The genes are TRBV19 and TRBJ1-5; TRBD1 matches 9 bases. This CDR3 has 13 residues. The junction had 4 bases not matched to a gene; V was cut back by 10 bases and J by 3 bases. Germline V gives CDR1 LNHDA, CDR2 SQIVND (reference sequence). CDR3 nucleotide sequence: TGTGCCACCCGGACAGGGGCCAATCAGCCCCAGCATTTT. Encoded protein: CATRTGANQPQHF. Supplemented by reference TRBV19 and TRBJ1-5, the full variable domain reads DGGITQSPKYLFRKEGQNVTLSCEQNLNHDAMYWYRQDPGQGLRLIYYSQIVNDFQKGDIAEGYSVSREKKESFPLTVTSAQKNPTAFYLCATRTGANQPQHFGDGTRLSIL.

The chain recombines TRBV6-6 with TRBJ2-1, with D perhaps TRBD1 (5 bases). CDR3 length: 13 residues. Germline-derived CDR1 and CDR2 are MNHNY and SVGAGI (reference sequence). V was cut by 8 bases and J by 0 bases, with 8 bases left in between. DNA for the CDR3: TGTGCCAGCCAGGGAAGCTCCTACAATGAGCAGTTCTTC. It yields the protein CASQGSSYNEQFF.